Listed here is a single T cell receptor beta chain. Its antigen has not been determined. No base quality values were provided; no much bigger clone lies one nucleotide off. The data were taken from a study of shared clonotypes between healthy human individuals (dated by TCRdb to about 2020). Study-wide context: A couple of women and a few men aged 18 to 49 years were included in the cohort. For each donor, three plates each were used for CD4 naive and CD4 memory, two plates were used for CD8 naive, and one plate was used for CD8 memory. To estimate repertoire size and how much clonotype sharing occurs between individuals, the study deeply sequenced the blood TCR repertoires of several healthy adults. Different laboratories and diverse techniques were used to prepare libraries and sequence TCR repertoires, to increase sequencing depth and limit assay-specific biases. Between about 0.94 and 8.9 billion PBMCs per donor were obtained by leukapheresis. Overall study outcomes, separate from this receptor: Pairwise subsampling led to the expectation that sequencing depth would affect the degree of clonotype sharing among donors. Naive subsets generally had larger estimated clonotype richness than memory subsets. Even with the large sequencing depth, rarefaction of the sorted-subset datasets indicated that sequencing was incomplete. Across a few donors, approximately 5% of naive CD4, roughly 3.5% of naive CD8, about 2% of memory CD4, and approximately 0.42% of memory CD8 clonotypes were shared. Only blood was sampled, and tissue TCR repertoires likely differ from those in blood. Because the study included a small number of donors, the genetic and exposure-history diversity represented was limited. Compared with non-shared clonotypes, clonotypes shared by all four sorted-subset donors had higher generation probabilities.

TCR CDR3 regions were amplified from genomic DNA by multiplex PCR using the deep immunoSEQ assay. For each cell subset, the extracted genomic DNA was distributed evenly across all wells of several immunoSEQ 96-well plates, and each plate served as one replicate. For sorted subsets, 150 to 250 ng of genomic DNA, equivalent to roughly 30,000 T cell genomes, went into each replicate PCR. Purified libraries were measured with a Qubit 3.0 fluorometer, size-checked on a Bioanalyzer 2100, and measured again with the KAPA Library Quantification kit. Every immunoSEQ 96-well plate was sequenced on a separate single-read 150-cycle Illumina NextSeq 550 flow cell. The authors' pipeline ran thus. Because the immunoSEQ output included only junctional sequences and no quality scores, the filtering could not be the same as the filtering used for full-length reads. To assign V/J genes and CDR3, sequences were annotated against IMGT germline references using PyIR, a Python wrapper for IgBLAST v1.9. Reads with weak V/J assignments (E-value above 1e-6), missing CDR3, stop codons, out-of-frame junctions, or ambiguous translated residues were removed. V3J clonotypes were defined by identical inferred V gene, J gene, and CDR3 amino acid sequence. To compute the percentage overlap between repertoires, the number of shared unique clonotypes was divided by the size of the smaller repertoire. Repertoire richness was assessed with RTK rarefaction, the Chao1 estimator, and Recon v2.1 estimates of unobserved clonotypes. Generation probabilities for all TCRbeta clonotypes obtained by the gDNA method from a few donors were computed using OLGA. Imported from immuneACCESS, the table was reduced by TCRdb to in-frame sequences with V and J called. These copies leave out some clones; in studies compared against another copy, an unresolved V gene accounts for under half, and the cause of the remainder is not known. The V and J calls and clone size were taken over from that table, and D and trimming were inferred from the DNA. The sample profile shows about 730,000 clones; over 55% of them were found once. The ten largest make up under 2% of the sample.

The donors were healthy, HIV-negative adults who had no recently reported acute infections or vaccinations. Every donor was a Caucasian adult living in Nashville, Tennessee, USA. CD4+ T cells were enriched by magnetic negative selection, after which naive cells were positively selected on CD45RA and the negative fraction was taken as the memory subset. After blood collection by leukapheresis, PBMCs were isolated using Ficoll-Histopaque density gradient centrifugation and then cryopreserved in the vapor phase of liquid nitrogen. Analytical flow cytometry was used to check the purity and quantity of every magnetically sorted T cell population. Genomic DNA was isolated from each sorted fraction and quantified by UV absorbance on a Nanodrop 2000c. The receptor's source is a woman aged 25-40 years in good health. Sequenced material: memory CD4+ T cells sorted from blood. The sample's cell subset or site label, in plain terms: CD45RA-negative fraction.

The DNA sequence is as follows: TGTGCCAGCAGTCAGACACCGGCTAACTATGGCTACACCTTC. This yields the protein CASSQTPANYGYTF. The sequence joins TRBV6-1 to TRBJ1-2; the D gene identity is not certain. Inclusive of the bounding cysteine and phenylalanine, the CDR3 is 14 residues long. The entry retains the CDR3 DNA only, 42 bases that are in frame from base 1. Reading the germline V gene gives CDR1 MNHNS and CDR2 SASEGT. V drops 5 bases and J drops 0 bases, leaving 10 bases in between.